This T cell receptor (beta chain) was recovered during a study of T cells expressing NK-cell markers (dated by TCRdb to about 2020). Regarding the complete study: About eight donors provided sorted CD3+CD56+NKG2C+, CD3+CD56+NKG2C- and CD3+CD56-NKG2C+ T-cell subsets, whose TCR beta-chain repertoires were profiled. Seven of the eight sequenced donors were HCMV-seropositive and one was HCMV-seronegative. The eight sequenced donors were randomly selected healthy volunteers, three men and five women. The libraries were sequenced on Illumina HiSeq 2000/2500, MiSeq or NextSeq, producing 2 x 150 bp reads.

Sequencer: Illumina HiSeq 2000. TCR beta cDNA libraries were made by 5'RACE template switching that added a universal primer site and unique molecular identifiers. Synthesis of cDNA was primed from the TCR beta constant segment and was followed by two consecutive PCR amplification steps. Concerning the study's data processing: MIGEC was used to demultiplex reads and group reads by UMI, and MiTCR was used to assemble and quantify clonotypes. Only TCR cDNA sequences supported by at least two reads were kept to exclude erroneous sequences. The tcR package was used for downstream repertoire analysis, and clonotypes were matched across fractions by CDR3 nucleotide sequence plus V segment. VDJmatch was used to annotate antigen specificity against VDJdb, with one amino acid substitution in CDR3 allowed. TCRdb reprocessed the reads, so every CDR3 protein sequence counts as one entry and DNA is not shown. The authors' filters were not applied to this entry. This sample's table lists 400,000 to 500,000 distinct CDR3 sequences. The ten top clones hold 6% to 9.5% of the sample.

HCMV serostatus was determined by detecting HCMV-specific IgG in serum with a commercial ELISA kit. Peripheral blood mononuclear cells were isolated from blood by Ficoll density gradient centrifugation. What the study reported, not specific to this receptor: Those dominant clonotypes were again the most abundant among CD3+CD56-NKG2C+ cells in several donors, at roughly 25-65%. It remained unclear whether the expanded NKG2C-expressing T cell clones were specific for HCMV antigens. In 6 or 7 donors, the dominant CD3+CD56+NKG2C+ clonotypes ranked among the top 10 CD8+ clonotypes, making up roughly 1.0-8% of CD8+ T cells.

Details on this clonotype: It has no known antigen specificity.

The CDR3 covers 16 residues, taking in both the cysteine and the phenylalanine. DNA was not recorded. The TCR originated in a woman between 18 and 69 years old in good health. This receptor chain uses TRBV12-3 or TRBV12-4 and TRBJ2-5; the D gene TCRdb calls, TRBD1, cannot be checked with no DNA. Sequencing was carried out using blood T cells: a sorted CD56 or NKG2C T cell subset, CD4+ or CD8+ T cells, or bulk PBMC T cells (not recorded which). This receptor has the CDR3 CASSLNQGDYQETQYF.